This T cell receptor (beta chain) is drawn from a study of identical twins' blood T cells. General study findings and limits: V gene usage reportedly matched far better within twin pairs than unrelated donors.

TCRdb re-called the 5' RACE reads through MiXCR, storing one row per CDR3 protein. Of fewer than 450,000 distinct CDR3 sequences in the sample, over 25% were seen once. This clonotype was detected only a few times. The antigen remains undetermined. The CDR3 runs to 11 residues. Germline assignment: CDR1 SNHLY and CDR2 FYNNEI. V was cut by 6 bases and J by 3 bases, with 5 bases left in between. The chain combines TRBV2 with TRBJ1-2; D is undetermined. Source material: PBMCs. The source is a woman aged 18-50 years in good health. The CDR3 DNA sequence: TGTGCCAGCAGATCTGACTATGGCTACACCTTC. Translating it yields CASRSDYGYTF.